This T cell receptor (beta chain) was sequenced for a study of T cell changes during pregnancy in multiple sclerosis. TCRdb's copy holds only in-frame clones and misses some; the assay was immunoSEQ multiplex PCR. The table shows more than 95,000 clones, with approximately 93% occurring only once. Germline V gives CDR1 KGHSH, CDR2 LQKENI. The V gene end was trimmed by 1 base and the J gene end by 1 base; junction bases not matched to a gene: 11. The CDR3 is 21 residues long. The chain employs TRBV18 and TRBJ2-2; 14 positions match TRBD2. The source was peripheral blood, collected after pregnancy. This clonotype originated in a female donor with multiple sclerosis, enrolled in a pregnancy study. The chain's CDR3 is CASSPRPPGLAGAENTGELFF. The CDR3 region has the DNA TGTGCCAGCTCACCACGCCCCCCGGGACTAGCGGGAGCCGAGAACACCGGGGAGCTGTTTTTT.